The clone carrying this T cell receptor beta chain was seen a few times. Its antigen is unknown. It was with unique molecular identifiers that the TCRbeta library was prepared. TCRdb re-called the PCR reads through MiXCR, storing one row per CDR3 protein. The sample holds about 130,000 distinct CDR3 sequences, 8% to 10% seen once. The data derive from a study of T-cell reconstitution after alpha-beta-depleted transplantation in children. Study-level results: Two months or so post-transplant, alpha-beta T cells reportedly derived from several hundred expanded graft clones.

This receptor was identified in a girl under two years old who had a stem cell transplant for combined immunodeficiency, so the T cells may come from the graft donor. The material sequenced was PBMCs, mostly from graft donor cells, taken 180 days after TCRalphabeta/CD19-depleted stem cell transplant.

CDR3 nucleotide sequence: TGCGCCAGCAGCTTGGACTCCGGGGAGCTGTTTTTT. Amino acid sequence: CASSLDSGELFF. The rearrangement uses TRBV5-1 and TRBJ2-2; D is unclear. Germline V gene lookup returns CDR1 SGHRS and CDR2 YFSETQ. V shed 0 bases and J shed 6 bases, with 3 bases lying between them. This CDR3 region has 12 residues.